This passage covers 15 T cell receptor beta chains from one sample sequenced in a study of T cell repertoires in cytomegalovirus infection (dated by TCRdb to between 2018 and 2021). Sequenced on an Illumina HiSeq 1500. TCRdb itself trimmed the public reads at Q25 with fastp, ran MiXCR and retained productive beta chains. When rows share a CDR3 protein, they turn into one entry using the most common DNA and genes. This sample holds 200,000 to 250,000 distinct CDR3 sequences; 9% to 15% were observed only once. The ten biggest clones cover 1.5% to 2% of the sample. Sequenced sample: PBMCs. The receptors derive from a human donor in good health (CMV status not recorded). Some clones in this sample may be carry-over from other donors' samples.

This clonotype was picked up many times. This chain uses TRBV28 with TRBJ2-4; TRBD1 is a possible D gene (5 bases). V lost 7 bases and J lost 1, with 14 bases in between. The germline V gene has CDR1 MDHEN and CDR2 SYDVKM. This CDR3 spans 15 amino acids. The CDR3, as DNA: TGTGCCAGCACCTTACGACAGAGTGCCAAAAACATTCAGTACTTC. Amino acids: CASTLRQSAKNIQYF.

This clonotype was recorded at least ten times. The chain combines TRBV7-2 with TRBJ2-2; 7 bases line up with TRBD2. CDR1 and CDR2 (germline): SGHTA, FQGNSA. V was clipped by 4 bases and J by 6 bases; unmatched bases: 8. CDR3 length: 15 residues. The CDR3 nucleotides read TGTGCCAGCAGCTGGACCGGGACTACTTCCGGGGAGCTGTTTTTT. This translates into CASSWTGTTSGELFF.

The chain couples TRBV9 to TRBJ2-1; D might be TRBD2 (6 bases). CDR3 length: 15 amino acids. Germline V gene sequence: CDR1 SGDLS, CDR2 YYNGEE. The V end lost 6 bases, the J end lost 0 bases, and 13 bases lay between the germline ends. CDR3 nucleotides: TGTGCCAGCACCCAGGGAGGTAGCTCCTACAATGAGCAGTTCTTC. Its translation is CASTQGGSSYNEQFF.

This clonotype was seen at least ten times. The chain links TRBV7-2 to TRBJ2-7; D gene unclear. This CDR3 region has 15 residues. The germline V and J ends were trimmed by 5 bases and 0 bases, with 14 bases remaining between them. Germline V CDR1 and CDR2: SGHTA, FQGNSA. CDR3 sequence (DNA): TGTGCCAGCAGCGTTGATTCCGCTGTCTCCTACGAGCAGTACTTC. Protein product: CASSVDSAVSYEQYF.

This clonotype has a count of ten or more. The genes are TRBV4-3 and TRBJ2-3; 8 nucleotides match TRBD2. The CDR3 totals 15 residues. Losses at the gene ends were 4 bases for V and 1 base for J; bases not matched to a gene: 4. The germline V gene has CDR1 LGHNA and CDR2 YSLEER. CDR3 amino acids: CASSPGGPGTDTQYF. The DNA of the CDR3 is TGCGCCAGCAGCCCGGGGGGGCCAGGCACAGATACGCAGTATTTT.

Ten or more counts support this clonotype. The rearrangement links TRBV6-4 to TRBJ2-3; the match to TRBD1 covers 7 bases. The CDR3 contains 15 residues. CDR1 is MRHNA and CDR2 is SNTAGT in the germline V gene. After removal of 4 bases from V and 7 bases from J, the junction contained 11 bases not matched to a gene. The CDR3 nucleotides are TGTGCCAGCAGTGTCCAAGGGGGCGGCGAAAATACGCAGTATTTT. Protein: CASSVQGGGENTQYF.

This clonotype was found many times. The gene calls are TRBV7-2 and TRBJ1-5; 8 positions agree with TRBD1. In germline, CDR1 is SGHTA, CDR2 FQGNSA. Trimming cost V 0 bases and J 4 bases; bases outside gene matches: 5. The CDR3 totals 16 residues. CDR3 loop: CASSLAATGVNQPQHF. The CDR3 DNA sequence: TGTGCCAGCAGCTTAGCCGCGACAGGGGTTAATCAGCCCCAGCATTTT.

In its sample, this clonotype was seen a few times. The CDR3 DNA sequence: TGTGCCAGCACCTCACGGGGAGCCGGGGAGCTGTTTTTT. It codes for CASTSRGAGELFF. The rearrangement joins TRBV7-9 to TRBJ2-2; D perhaps matches TRBD2 (5 bases). V lost 7 bases to trimming and J lost 6 bases, with 12 bases between them. This CDR3 comprises 13 residues. Germline loops: CDR1 SEHNR, CDR2 FQNEAQ (reference sequence).

This clonotype has ten or more counts. The rearrangement uses TRBV12-3 or TRBV12-4 and TRBJ2-3; D unresolved. V lost 2 bases, J lost 2 bases, and 14 bases lay in between. The CDR3 contains 16 residues. Here the CDR3 DNA reads TGTGCCAGCAGTTTAAATGTAGGGCAGCCCACAGATACGCAGTATTTT. It codes for CASSLNVGQPTDTQYF.

This clonotype was detected many times. The chain has TRBV7-9 and TRBJ1-6; TRBD1 agrees at 8 bases. CDR3 length equals 15 residues. In germline, CDR1 is SEHNR, CDR2 FQNEAQ (reference sequence). Trimming cost V 5 bases and J 9 bases; bases outside gene matches: 9. CDR3 bases: TGTGCCAGCAGCCCCTTAGGACAGGGAGCTTCACCCCTCCACTTT. The encoded protein is CASSPLGQGASPLHF.

In this sample, this clonotype turned up a few times. The rearrangement links TRBV5-4 to TRBJ2-3; D might be TRBD1 (6 bases). With 0 bases removed from V and 5 bases from J, the gap between germline ends came to 13 bases. Germline-derived CDR1 and CDR2 are SGHNT and YYREEE (reference sequence). The CDR3 length is 15 residues. Here the CDR3 reads CASSLGGQSGDTQYF. In DNA, the CDR3 is TGTGCCAGCAGCTTGGGGGGGCAGTCAGGAGATACGCAGTATTTT. The complete variable domain, with remaining parts taken from reference TRBV5-4 and TRBJ2-3, reads ETGVTQSPTHLIKTRGQQVTLRCSSQSGHNTVSWYQQALGQGPQFIFQYYREEENGRGNFPPRFSGLQFPNYSSELNVNALELDDSALYLCASSLGGQSGDTQYFGPGTRLTVL.

This clonotype occurred many times. The chain employs TRBV6-1 and TRBJ1-3; D remains ambiguous. V was cut by 5 bases and J by 0 bases, with 8 bases left in between. The CDR3 is 14 amino acids. The V gene's germline CDR1 is MNHNS and CDR2 SASEGT. CDR3 in DNA: TGTGCCAGCAGTTATCGTTCCTCTGGAAACACCATATATTTT. The encoded protein is CASSYRSSGNTIYF.

This sequence joins TRBV5-1 and TRBJ1-2, with D uncertain. CDR1 is SGHRS and CDR2 is YFSETQ in the germline V gene. V dropped 4 bases and J dropped 3 bases, with 13 bases sitting between them. The CDR3 contains 14 residues. As DNA, the CDR3 is TGCGCCAGCAGCCCGGAGGGCATGGACTATGGCTACACCTTC. Protein sequence: CASSPEGMDYGYTF. Variable domain in full (rest from reference TRBV5-1 and TRBJ1-2): KAGVTQTPRYLIKTRGQQVTLSCSPISGHRSVSWYQQTPGQGLQFLFEYFSETQRNKGNFPGRFSGRQFSNSRSEMNVSTLELGDSALYLCASSPEGMDYGYTFGSGTRLTVV.

This clonotype was seen more than once but under ten times. This rearrangement joins TRBV20-1 to TRBJ2-3, with D maybe TRBD2 (6 bases). Germline CDR1 is DFQATT and CDR2 is SNEGSKA (reference sequence). Trimming left V 3 bases short and J 2 bases short, with 15 bases between. The CDR3 totals 15 residues. CDR3 region: CSASSPTGDTDTQYF. CDR3 DNA: TGCAGTGCTAGTTCCCCCACGGGGGACACAGATACGCAGTATTTT.

V gene TRBV9 combines with J gene TRBJ1-2; D possibly corresponds to TRBD1 (5 bases). This CDR3 comprises 18 residues. Trimming took 4 bases from V and 2 from J, leaving 24 bases between them. CDR1 and CDR2 (germline): SGDLS, YYNGEE. The CDR3 nucleotides read TGTGCCAGCAGCCTCAGGGATACCCGCATGGGGGGGAACTATGGCTACACCTTC. Its translation is CASSLRDTRMGGNYGYTF.